The 18 T cell receptor beta chains listed next were all sequenced from one sample in a study of blood T cell repertoires in COVID-19. Sequencing used immunoSEQ multiplex PCR; TCRdb keeps in-frame clones, though not all of them. The sample lists more than 100,000 clones, approximately 83% seen once, with over 15% in the top ten. The sample was peripheral blood. The origin of the receptors is a woman aged 45-65 years with acute or convalescent COVID-19.

This clone was seen just once. DNA for the CDR3: TGTGCCAGCAGCTTAGGGGAGACAGGTCTTAGGGAAAAACTGTTTTTT. It codes for CASSLGETGLREKLFF. This chain links TRBV7-9 with TRBJ1-4, with a possible D match to TRBD1 (6 bases). CDR1 and CDR2 from the germline V gene are SEHNR and FQNEAQ (reference sequence). Between the trimmed V and J ends, which lost 1 base and 8 bases, there was a span of 17 bases. This CDR3 is built from 16 residues.

In its sample, this clone was seen a few times. The J gene is TRBJ2-7, the V gene TRBV6-5; 11 bases fit TRBD2. Trimming removed 6 bases from V and 2 bases from J; junction bases left unmatched: 6. Per the germline V gene, CDR1 is MNHEY and CDR2 is SVGAGI. The CDR3 is 15 residues long. For the CDR3, the DNA is TGTGCCAGCAGAAGGGAACTAGCGGGGGCCTACGAGCAGTACTTC. Protein product: CASRRELAGAYEQYF.

This chain connects TRBV13 to TRBJ1-3; 10 bases map to TRBD1. Germline V gives CDR1 PRHDT, CDR2 FYEKMQ (reference sequence). V shed 5 bases, J shed 2 bases, and the junction held 3 bases outside the gene matches. The CDR3 is 15 amino acids. CDR3 DNA: TGTGCCAGCAGCCTTGGACAGGGGGCTGGAAACACCATATATTTT. Protein product: CASSLGQGAGNTIYF.

The chain is built from TRBV28 and TRBJ1-5; 11 nucleotides align to TRBD1. Per the germline V gene, CDR1 is MDHEN and CDR2 is SYDVKM. The J segment lost 7 bases and the V segment lost 1 base, leaving 3 bases of the junction unmatched. This CDR3 region has 15 residues. The CDR3 nucleotides read TGTGCCAGCAGTTTATCGGGACAGGGGGGACAGCCCCAGCATTTT. Its translation is CASSLSGQGGQPQHF.

The V and J genes are TRBV4-2 and TRBJ2-5; 7 positions match TRBD2. J lost 5 bases, V lost 0 bases, and 3 bases had no gene match. CDR1 is LGHNA and CDR2 is YNFKEQ in the germline V gene. The CDR3 is 14 amino acids. The CDR3 DNA sequence: TGTGCCAGCAGCCAAGACAGGACTAGGGAGACCCAGTACTTC. This encodes CASSQDRTRETQYF.

The gene calls are TRBV9 and TRBJ1-2; 9 bases line up with TRBD1. This CDR3 is built from 15 residues. Germline V lookup: CDR1 SGDLS, CDR2 YYNGEE. J was trimmed by 7 bases and V by 6 bases; bases with no gene match: 13. CDR3: CASTATGQGTSGYTF. As DNA, the CDR3 is TGTGCCAGCACCGCCACTGGACAGGGGACTTCTGGCTACACCTTC.

This rearrangement joins TRBV6-5 to TRBJ2-7, with 15 bases identical to TRBD2. J lost 7 bases, V lost 5 bases, and 6 bases had no gene match. The CDR3 consists of 15 residues. Looked up from germline, CDR1 is MNHEY and CDR2 is SVGAGI. The DNA of the CDR3 is TGTGCCAGCAGTCCAACCGGGACTAGCGGGAGGGAGCAGTACTTC. Its protein is CASSPTGTSGREQYF.

The chain employs TRBV4-1 and TRBJ1-4; 11 bases map to TRBD1. The CDR3 consists of 15 residues. Losses at the gene ends were 4 bases for V and 8 bases for J; bases not matched to a gene: 6. Germline V lookup: CDR1 MGHRA, CDR2 YSYEKL. CDR3 coding DNA: TGCGCCAGCAGCCCAGACGGGACAGGGGGAGAAAAACTGTTTTTT. Protein product: CASSPDGTGGEKLFF.

This rearrangement joins TRBV18 to TRBJ1-5, with D hard to call. Trimming took off 2 bases at V and 6 bases at J, with 11 bases between the two ends. The CDR3 sequence is 14 residues long. From germline, CDR1 is KGHSH and CDR2 LQKENI. The DNA of the CDR3 is TGTGCCAGCTCACCAGGGCCCGACCGTCAGCCCCAGCATTTT. Translating it yields CASSPGPDRQPQHF.

As for this clone: This same CDR3 is encoded by further DNA sequences in the sample. The genes are TRBV27 and TRBJ1-5, with TRBD1 matching 8 bases. Germline values: CDR1 MNHEY, CDR2 SMNVEV (reference sequence). The CDR3 loop spans 15 amino acids. The trim removed 3 bases at V and 6 bases at J, leaving 7 bases unmatched. CDR3 protein: CASSFQGALGQPQHF. DNA for the CDR3: TGTGCCAGCAGTTTTCAGGGGGCCCTGGGTCAGCCCCAGCATTTT.

This clone was observed a few times. V and J are TRBV4-1 and TRBJ1-3, with TRBD1 identical over 8 bases. After removal of 5 bases from V and 5 bases from J, the junction contained 11 bases not matched to a gene. The CDR3 covers 16 residues. The germline CDR1 and CDR2 sequences are MGHRA and YSYEKL. The CDR3 here is CASSERQGNARNTIYF. CDR3 nucleotide sequence: TGCGCCAGCAGCGAAAGACAGGGGAATGCGCGAAACACCATATATTTT.

The sample holds a few counts of this clone. The chain has TRBV5-1 and TRBJ2-7; 7 bases agree with TRBD2. Trimming at V came to 6 bases and at J to 2 bases, leaving 8 bases not matched to a gene. The CDR3 covers 14 residues. CDR1 is SGHRS, CDR2 YFSETQ, per germline. CDR3 amino acids: CASMKASGTYEQYF. CDR3 DNA: TGCGCCAGCATGAAGGCTAGCGGCACCTACGAGCAGTACTTC.

The chain uses TRBV5-4 and TRBJ2-3, with 9 bases lining up with TRBD2. CDR1 SGHNT and CDR2 YYREEE come from the germline V gene (reference sequence). Trimming cost V 10 bases and J 3 bases; bases outside gene matches: 9. This CDR3 has 14 amino acids. CDR3 sequence (DNA): TGTGCCTGGCGGGGGGGTTTTGGAACAGATACGCAGTATTTT. Protein sequence: CAWRGGFGTDTQYF.

The V call is TRBV5-6, the J call TRBJ1-2; TRBD1 matches 9 bases. The CDR3 has 16 amino acids. The junction had 6 bases not matched to a gene; V was cut back by 3 bases and J by 0 bases. Germline V CDR1 and CDR2: SGHDT, YYEEEE. CDR3 sequence (DNA): TGTGCCAGCAGCTCCGGGACAGGGTCTTCTAACTATGGCTACACCTTC. It encodes CASSSGTGSSNYGYTF.

The chain has TRBV4-2 and TRBJ2-7; 10 nucleotides align to TRBD2. Trimming cost V 2 bases and J 6 bases; bases outside gene matches: 7. Per germline, CDR1 LGHNA and CDR2 YNFKEQ. The CDR3 is 15 amino acids. The DNA for the CDR3 is TGTGCCAGCAGCCAACCAAGCGGGGGGGGAGGCGAGCAGTACTTC. Translating it yields CASSQPSGGGGEQYF.

V usage is TRBV7-8 and J usage is TRBJ2-1; tentatively, D is TRBD2 (6 bases). CDR1 and CDR2 from the germline V gene are SGHVS and FQNEAQ. The V gene lost 5 bases and the J gene lost 5 bases, with 16 bases spanning the gap. This CDR3 has 15 amino acids. The CDR3 nucleotides are TGTGCCAGCAGCCAGACTAGTTTTTGGGACAATGAGCAGTTCTTC. Translating it yields CASSQTSFWDNEQFF.

The chain recombines TRBV27 with TRBJ1-6, with 9 bases lining up with TRBD1. This CDR3 spans 17 amino acids. With 6 bases clipped from V and 1 base from J, the junction kept 7 bases outside the gene matches. Germline assignment: CDR1 MNHEY and CDR2 SMNVEV (reference sequence). Written as DNA, the CDR3 is TGTGCCAGCAGGGTCAAACAGGGGGCGTCCTATAATTCACCCCTCCACTTT. This translates into CASRVKQGASYNSPLHF.

V is TRBV18 and J is TRBJ1-3; D is uncertain. Trimming took off 2 bases at V and 3 bases at J, with 8 bases between the two ends. This CDR3 has 14 residues. The germline gives CDR1 KGHSH, CDR2 LQKENI. CDR3 nucleotides: TGTGCCAGCTCACCAAATACGGTTGGAAACACCATATATTTT. Residues: CASSPNTVGNTIYF.